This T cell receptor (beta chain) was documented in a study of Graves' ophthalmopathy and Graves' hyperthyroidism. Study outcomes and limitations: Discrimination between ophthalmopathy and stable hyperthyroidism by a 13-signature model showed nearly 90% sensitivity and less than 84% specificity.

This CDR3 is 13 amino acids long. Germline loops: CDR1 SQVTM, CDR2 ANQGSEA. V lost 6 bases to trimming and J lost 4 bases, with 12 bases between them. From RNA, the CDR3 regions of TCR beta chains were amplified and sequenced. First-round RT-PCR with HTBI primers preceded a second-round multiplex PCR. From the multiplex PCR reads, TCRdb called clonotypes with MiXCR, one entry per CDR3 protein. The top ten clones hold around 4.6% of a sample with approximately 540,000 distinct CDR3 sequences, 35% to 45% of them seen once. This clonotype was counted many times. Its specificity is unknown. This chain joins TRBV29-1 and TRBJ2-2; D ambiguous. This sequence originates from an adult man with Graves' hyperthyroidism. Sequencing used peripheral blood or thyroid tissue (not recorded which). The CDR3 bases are TGCAGCGTGGGTACCGGGTCCACCGGGGAGCTGTTTTTT. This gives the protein CSVGTGSTGELFF.